Below, 3 T cell receptor beta chains from the same sample are listed, as sequenced in a study of blood T cell repertoires in COVID-19. TCRdb's copy holds only in-frame clones and misses some; the assay was immunoSEQ multiplex PCR. The sample lists 75,000 to 95,000 clones, 88% occurring once. The material sequenced was peripheral blood. The source of these receptors is a human donor in a cohort sampled during active COVID-19.

Only a few counts were recorded for this clone. This rearrangement joins TRBV9 to TRBJ2-5, with D possibly TRBD2 on 6 matching bases. The V gene lost 3 bases and the J gene lost 1 base, with 13 bases spanning the gap. The CDR3 contains 15 residues. Per germline, CDR1 SGDLS and CDR2 YYNGEE. For the CDR3, the DNA is TGTGCCAGCAGCGACCTCGGGACTGGCCAAGAGACCCAGTACTTC. Translating it yields CASSDLGTGQETQYF.

The CDR3 DNA follows: TGCGCCAGCAGCACGGACGGTGCGGGATTGGTTTCACCCCTCCACTTT. This encodes CASSTDGAGLVSPLHF. The chain recombines TRBV5-1 with TRBJ1-6; unclear D gene. This CDR3 spans 16 amino acids. The germline V gene encodes CDR1 SGHRS and CDR2 YFSETQ. The V gene lost 4 bases and the J gene lost 9 bases, with 20 bases spanning the gap.

This rearrangement joins TRBV30 to TRBJ2-6; a possible D gene is TRBD2 (6 bases). The germline V gene has CDR1 GTSNPN and CDR2 SVGIG (reference sequence). The ends were cut back, 3 bases at V and 2 bases at J, with 17 bases in the middle. The CDR3 consists of 17 residues. This CDR3 is CAWRRGPTRAGANVLTF. In DNA, the CDR3 is TGTGCCTGGAGGCGGGGCCCTACGCGGGCTGGGGCCAACGTCCTGACTTTC.